This TCR beta chain stems from a study of cytomegalovirus exposure and HLA in healthy donors. Looking at the study overall: From HLA-typed donors, an early data release held tens of millions of unique TCRs. General observations from the study: Later on, a genetic analysis was performed. It linked a missense variant in DCLRE1C with V- and J-gene trimming of TCR beta. There were a few CMV-associated chains whose specificity for CMV antigens was confirmed in vitro.

In the PCR, 60 Vbeta and 13 Jbeta primers were used. Only in-frame clones appear in the TCRdb table, and some are missing; sequencing was by immunoSEQ multiplex PCR. The sample holds tens of thousands of clones, about nine tenths seen once. Turning to this clone: Its antigen is unidentified. Within the sample, other DNA sequences also encode this same CDR3.

Source material: PBMCs. The receptor's source is a man younger than 40 in good health and CMV-seropositive.

CDR3: CASSPTGSYEQYF. As DNA, the CDR3 is TGTGCCAGCAGTCCAACAGGTTCGTACGAGCAGTACTTC. The V gene is TRBV27, the J gene TRBJ2-7, with D possibly TRBD1 on 5 matching bases. The V and J ends lost 5 bases and 4 bases respectively, with 12 bases between them. The CDR3 runs to 13 residues. Looked up from germline, CDR1 is MNHEY and CDR2 is SMNVEV (reference sequence).